These 9 T cell receptor beta chains originate from one sample sequenced in a study of blood T cell repertoires in COVID-19 (TCRdb year 2020). Receptor libraries were prepared by the immunoSEQ multiplex PCR assay. TCRdb holds this immuneACCESS table with in-frame rearrangements only. Some clones are missing; in checked studies, unresolved V genes explain under half, and the rest has no known cause. The sample table shows about 98,000 clones, and about 80% are seen once. Of the sample, 24% falls within the top ten clones. Sequencing was carried out using peripheral blood. These receptors were taken from a man between 70 and 80 years old with acute or convalescent COVID-19.

Turning to this clone: The junction does not match germline at one end; this may be a read error. The rearrangement joins TRBV3-1 (or the pseudogene TRBV3-2) to TRBJ2-7, with a tentative D call TRBD2 (5 bases). Germline lookup yields CDR1 LGHDT and CDR2 YNNKEL (reference sequence). The CDR3 totals 11 residues. The DNA for the CDR3 is TGTGCCGGCAGCCGGACTTTCGAGCAGTACTTC. Its protein is CAGSRTFEQYF.

The CDR3 protein is CASSDPGQSYEQYF. The CDR3 region has the DNA TGTGCCAGTAGTGATCCGGGACAGTCCTACGAGCAGTACTTC. The rearrangement links TRBV19 to TRBJ2-7, with 7 positions matching TRBD1. The J segment lost 1 base and the V segment lost 5 bases, leaving 5 bases of the junction unmatched. CDR3 length: 14 residues. The V gene's germline CDR1 is LNHDA and CDR2 SQIVND (reference sequence). The variable domain in full, completed from reference TRBV19 and TRBJ2-7, reads DGGITQSPKYLFRKEGQNVTLSCEQNLNHDAMYWYRQDPGQGLRLIYYSQIVNDFQKGDIAEGYSVSREKKESFPLTVTSAQKNPTAFYLCASSDPGQSYEQYFGPGTRLTVT.

This clone was recorded once. This rearrangement joins TRBV5-1 to TRBJ2-1; no definite D call. Trimming cost V 0 bases and J 8 bases, with 9 bases left between them. The V gene's germline CDR1 is SGHRS and CDR2 YFSETQ. CDR3 size: 13 residues. The DNA for the CDR3 is TGCGCCAGCAGCTTGGCCTCGAGCTATGAGCAGTTCTTC. Residues: CASSLASSYEQFF.

This chain links TRBV11-1 with TRBJ2-7, with D possibly matching TRBD1 (6 bases). V dropped 0 bases and J dropped 5 bases, with 11 bases sitting between them. Germline-derived CDR1 and CDR2 are SGHAT and FQDESV (reference sequence). This CDR3 spans 14 amino acids. CDR3 bases: TGTGCCAGCAGCTTAGCAACAGGGAAAAACGAGCAGTACTTC. Protein: CASSLATGKNEQYF.

The V call is TRBV7-9, the J call TRBJ2-2; D is possibly TRBD2 (5 bases). The CDR3 consists of 16 residues. CDR1 is SEHNR, CDR2 FQNEAQ, per germline (reference sequence). V dropped 0 bases and J dropped 5 bases, with 13 bases sitting between them. The CDR3: CASSLAQSGWTGELFF. CDR3 coding DNA: TGTGCCAGCAGCTTAGCGCAAAGCGGCTGGACCGGGGAGCTGTTTTTT.

The V call is TRBV19, the J call TRBJ1-4, with D possibly matching TRBD1 (6 bases). Per germline, CDR1 LNHDA and CDR2 SQIVND (reference sequence). This CDR3 is 15 amino acids long. The germline V and J ends were trimmed by 5 bases and 4 bases, with 14 bases remaining between them. CDR3 coding DNA: TGTGCCAGTAGTCCTGGGGGCAGACTTAATGAAAAACTGTTTTTT. Its protein product is CASSPGGRLNEKLFF. Full variable domain (remainder filled in from reference TRBV19 and TRBJ1-4): DGGITQSPKYLFRKEGQNVTLSCEQNLNHDAMYWYRQDPGQGLRLIYYSQIVNDFQKGDIAEGYSVSREKKESFPLTVTSAQKNPTAFYLCASSPGGRLNEKLFFGSGTQLSVL.

This chain links TRBV4-2 with TRBJ2-2, with 7 bases that match TRBD2. Unmatched junction bases numbered 3, after V lost 0 bases and J lost 2 bases. Germline CDR1 LGHNA, CDR2 YNFKEQ. The CDR3 has 16 amino acids. CDR3 DNA sequence: TGTGCCAGCAGCCAAGAACCTAGCGGAAACACCGGGGAGCTGTTTTTT. Its protein is CASSQEPSGNTGELFF.

The chain uses TRBV5-1 and TRBJ1-1, with D perhaps matching TRBD1 (5 bases). Trimming took off 2 bases at V and 9 bases at J, with 14 bases between the two ends. The CDR3 runs to 13 residues. CDR1 SGHRS and CDR2 YFSETQ come from the germline V gene. The CDR3 DNA sequence: TGCGCCAGCAGCTTAGGGAGGGGAGGGCAAGCTTTCTTT. Amino acid sequence: CASSLGRGGQAFF.

The chain links TRBV4-3 to TRBJ2-1, with D perhaps matching TRBD2 (6 bases). V gave up 4 bases and J gave up 2 bases, with 15 bases separating them. The length of the CDR3 is 16 residues. Per germline, CDR1 LGHNA and CDR2 YSLEER. The CDR3 nucleotides read TGCGCCAGCAGCCCCGTGGAGGGAGGCACCTACAATGAGCAGTTCTTC. Its protein product is CASSPVEGGTYNEQFF.